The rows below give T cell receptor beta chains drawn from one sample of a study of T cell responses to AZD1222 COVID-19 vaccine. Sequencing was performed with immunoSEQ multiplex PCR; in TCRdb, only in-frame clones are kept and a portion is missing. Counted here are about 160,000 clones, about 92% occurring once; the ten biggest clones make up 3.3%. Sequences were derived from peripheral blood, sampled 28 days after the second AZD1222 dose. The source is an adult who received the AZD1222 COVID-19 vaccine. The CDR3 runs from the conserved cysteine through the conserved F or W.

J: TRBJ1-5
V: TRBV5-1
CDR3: CASSPGTGFSNQPQHF

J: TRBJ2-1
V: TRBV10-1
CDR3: CASMNDGEQFF

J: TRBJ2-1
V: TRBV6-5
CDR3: CASSRGKRNEQFF

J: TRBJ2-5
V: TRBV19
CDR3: CASSIALGPVETQYF

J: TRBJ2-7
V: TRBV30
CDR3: CAWSVGTYYEQYF

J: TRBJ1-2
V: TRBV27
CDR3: CASSFLRGGYGYTF

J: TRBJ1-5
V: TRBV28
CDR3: CASSLGQGGNQPQHF

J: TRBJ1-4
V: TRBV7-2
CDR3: CASSLVSRGEKLFF

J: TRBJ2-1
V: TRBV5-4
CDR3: CASSENPGTGMQQFF

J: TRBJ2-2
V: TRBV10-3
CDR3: CAIRWGDTGELFF

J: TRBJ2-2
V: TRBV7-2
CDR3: CASSLNSGANTGELFF

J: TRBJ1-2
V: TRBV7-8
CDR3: CASSRDSPNYGYTF

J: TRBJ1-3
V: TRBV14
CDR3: CASSQTFTLSSGNTIYF

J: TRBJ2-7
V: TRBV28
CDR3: CASSTSREGMSSYEQYF

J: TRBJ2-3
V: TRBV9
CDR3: CASSVKPGTGRADTQYF

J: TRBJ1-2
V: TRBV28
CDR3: CASSLYTGLTNYGYTF

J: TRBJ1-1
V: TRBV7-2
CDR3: CASSRQNTEAFF

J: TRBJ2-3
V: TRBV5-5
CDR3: CASSWSGRAGTDTQYF

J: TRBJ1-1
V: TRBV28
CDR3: CASSLFKGEAFF

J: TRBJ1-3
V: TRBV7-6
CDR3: CASSAGGTSGNTIYF

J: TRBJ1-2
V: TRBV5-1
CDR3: CASSLGQLNGYTF

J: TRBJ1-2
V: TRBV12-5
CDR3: CASGPRREDYGYTF

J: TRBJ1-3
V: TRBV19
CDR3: CASRDRSSGNTIYF

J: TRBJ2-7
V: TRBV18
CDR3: CASSPGAPEQYF

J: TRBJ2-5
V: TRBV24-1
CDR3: CATSDPGTSGETQYF

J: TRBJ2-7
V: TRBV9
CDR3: CASSVDATGIGYEQYF

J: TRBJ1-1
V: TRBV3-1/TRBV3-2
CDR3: CASSRQGPTGEAFF

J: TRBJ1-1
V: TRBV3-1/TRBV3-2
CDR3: CASSAPTGRQNTEAFF

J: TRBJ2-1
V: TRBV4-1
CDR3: CASSHGDRDYNEQFF

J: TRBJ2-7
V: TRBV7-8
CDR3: CASSPGTGHEQYF

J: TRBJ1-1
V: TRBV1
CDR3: CTSSPFCTEAFF

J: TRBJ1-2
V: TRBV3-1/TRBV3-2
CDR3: CASSQDLGGQGALGYTF

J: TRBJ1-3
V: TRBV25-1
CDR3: CASSEFRDGVGTIYF

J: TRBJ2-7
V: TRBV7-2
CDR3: CASSLVAGRGYEQYF

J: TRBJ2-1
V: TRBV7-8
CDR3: CASSPPGLVVDEQFF

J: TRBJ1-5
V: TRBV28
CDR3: CASSREVRASNQPQHF

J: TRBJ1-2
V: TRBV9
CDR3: CASSVAEGAIYGYTF

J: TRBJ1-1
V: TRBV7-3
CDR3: CASSLGHNTEAFF

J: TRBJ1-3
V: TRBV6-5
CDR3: CASSHTGTGNTIYF

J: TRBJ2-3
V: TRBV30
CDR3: CAWSLYNTDTQYF

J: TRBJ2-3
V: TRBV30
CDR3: CARSWLPSTDTQYF

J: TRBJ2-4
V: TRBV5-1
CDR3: CASTGGIATDIQYF

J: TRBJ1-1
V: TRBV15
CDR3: CATSRLTGFLNTEAFF

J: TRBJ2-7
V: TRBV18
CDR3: CASSPWSYEQYF

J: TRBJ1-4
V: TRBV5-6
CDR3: CASSLEGAPNEKLFF

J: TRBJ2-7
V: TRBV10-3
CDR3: CAISAGGVGEQYF

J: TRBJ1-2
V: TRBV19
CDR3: CASSDRGRNGYTF

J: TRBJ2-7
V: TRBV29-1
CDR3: CSVTIDISEQYF

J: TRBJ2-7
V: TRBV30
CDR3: CAWGRQAPYEQYF

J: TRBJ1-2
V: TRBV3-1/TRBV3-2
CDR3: CASSPNRGEGYGYTF

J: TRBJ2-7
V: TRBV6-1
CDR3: CASSESLAGFYEQYF

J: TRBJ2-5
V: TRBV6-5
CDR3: CASSYSVLAGETQYF

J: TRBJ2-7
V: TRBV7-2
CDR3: CASSYTSGLPYEQYF

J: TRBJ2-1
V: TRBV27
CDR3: CASSRDSGNEQFF

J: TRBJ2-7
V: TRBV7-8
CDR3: CASSLVNRGVPYEQYF